Below are 4 T cell receptor beta chains sequenced from a single sample in a study of beta chain features in type 1 diabetes. Study-wide results and caveats: Shorter TCRB CDR3s, moderately but significantly so, marked every one of the four CD4+ subsets in Type 1 diabetes patients.

Sequenced material consisted of expressed TCRB transcripts (all of the isolated RNA was reverse transcribed). Sequenced by immunoSEQ multiplex PCR; TCRdb stores in-frame clones only, minus some. The profile shows some 370,000 clones, 9.5% to 10% of them singletons. These receptors' antigens are unknown. Sequencing used central memory CD4+ T cells from blood. The origin of the receptors is a young man with type 1 diabetes.

The J gene is TRBJ2-7, the V gene TRBV6-1; TRBD2 is a possible D gene (6 bases). The V gene's germline CDR1 is MNHNS and CDR2 SASEGT. The CDR3 consists of 17 residues. Trimming took 2 bases from V and 2 from J, leaving 19 bases between them. CDR3 protein: CASSEPAAVAVAYEQYF. The CDR3 DNA reads TGTGCCAGCAGTGAACCTGCGGCGGTAGCGGTGGCCTACGAGCAGTACTTC.

The chain uses TRBV6-6 and TRBJ2-5, with D hard to call. The J call may be mistaken, given a closer DNA end match to TRBJ2-7. In germline, CDR1 is MNHNY, CDR2 SVGAGI (reference sequence). The CDR3 has 13 amino acids. CDR3: CASSSDSIYEQYF. The DNA of the CDR3 is TGTGCCAGCAGTTCCGACTCAATCTACGAGCAGTACTTC.

This clone was recorded a few times. The identical CDR3 is also encoded by other nucleotide sequences in the sample. DNA of the CDR3: TGTGCCAGCAGCTTGCAGACCGACTATGGCTACACCTTC. Its protein is CASSLQTDYGYTF. The chain employs TRBV7-9 and TRBJ1-2, with no clear D. From germline, CDR1 is SEHNR and CDR2 FQNEAQ (reference sequence). V lost 3 bases, J lost 3 bases, and 8 bases lay in between. The CDR3 is 13 residues long.

This clone appeared a few times. The rearrangement uses TRBV7-2 and TRBJ2-5; a weak D match, TRBD1 (5 bases). Germline V lookup: CDR1 SGHTA, CDR2 FQGNSA. The CDR3 covers 13 residues. With 6 bases removed from V and 7 bases from J, the gap between germline ends came to 15 bases. The CDR3: CASSESREGTQYF. The CDR3 coding sequence is TGTGCCAGCAGTGAAAGCAGGGAAGGGACCCAGTACTTC.